The next 17 T cell receptor beta chains were all read from a single sample in a study of PD-L1 blockade in urothelial cancer. TCRdb keeps only in-frame clones here, not all; method: immunoSEQ multiplex PCR. The sample shows more than 45,000 clones, 88% of them seen only once. The sample in question was PBMCs, obtained around atezolizumab (anti-PD-L1) treatment. Source of these receptors: a man older than 75 with urothelial cancer.

J is TRBJ1-4 and V is TRBV6-1; the D gene is possibly TRBD1 (5 bases). The V end was cut by 6 bases, the J end by 8 bases, with 13 bases between. Germline CDR1 is MNHNS and CDR2 is SASEGT. The CDR3 has 13 amino acids. CDR3 nucleotides: TGTGCCAGCAGGACGGGGGAATGGGAAAAACTGTTTTTT. Its translation: CASRTGEWEKLFF.

This clone has just one count. This chain uses TRBV19 with TRBJ1-5; 12 bases line up with TRBD1. The V segment lost 3 bases and the J segment 6 bases; nucleotides outside the gene matches: 3. Germline V gene data show CDR1 as LNHDA and CDR2 as SQIVND (reference sequence). This CDR3 is 15 amino acids long. In DNA, the CDR3 is TGTGCCAGTAGTATCGGGACAGGGGGCTTTCAGCCCCAGCATTTT. Its protein is CASSIGTGGFQPQHF.

This sequence joins TRBV7-2 and TRBJ2-7, with 9 positions matching TRBD2. The CDR3 is 14 residues long. Germline CDR1 and CDR2: SGHTA and FQGNSA. The trim removed 2 bases at V and 4 bases at J, leaving 3 bases unmatched. This CDR3 is CASSLLAGPYEQYF. The CDR3 DNA follows: TGTGCCAGCAGCTTACTAGCGGGGCCGTACGAGCAGTACTTC.

The V gene is TRBV19, the J gene TRBJ1-1; the match to TRBD1 covers 9 bases. CDR1 LNHDA and CDR2 SQIVND come from the germline V gene (reference sequence). V trimming: 9 bases; J trimming: 4 bases; junction bases outside the gene matches: 6. The CDR3 is 13 amino acids. In DNA form, the CDR3 reads TGTGCCAGCAACAGGGGGCTCGGCACTGAAGCTTTCTTT. Its translation: CASNRGLGTEAFF.

The CDR3: CASSGGGQGGTEAFF. The CDR3 region has the DNA TGTGCCAGCAGTGGGGGAGGACAGGGCGGGACTGAAGCTTTCTTT. The V and J genes are TRBV6-5 and TRBJ1-1, with TRBD1 matching over 8 bases. The germline CDR1 and CDR2 sequences are MNHEY and SVGAGI. V lost 5 bases to trimming and J lost 5 bases; unmatched junction nucleotides: 10. The CDR3 runs to 15 residues.

V gene TRBV28 combines with J gene TRBJ2-7, with 12 bases that match TRBD2. The CDR3 consists of 18 residues. The germline V gene has CDR1 MDHEN and CDR2 SYDVKM. With V trimmed by 6 bases and J by 3 bases, 15 bases remained unmatched. The CDR3 DNA reads as TGTGCCAGCAGCACCCCCTCCCGGACTAGCGGGAAACTCTACGAGCAGTACTTC. Residues: CASSTPSRTSGKLYEQYF.

The chain links TRBV6-6 to TRBJ1-5; the D is unclear. Trimming shortened V by 11 bases and J by 2 bases, and 7 bases separated the two germline ends. Germline V lookup: CDR1 MNHNY, CDR2 SVGAGI (reference sequence). This CDR3 is 11 amino acids long. CDR3 region: CAGGGNQPQHF. For the CDR3, the DNA is TGTGCCGGCGGGGGCAATCAGCCCCAGCATTTT.

The V call is TRBV29-1, the J call TRBJ2-7, with TRBD1 matching over 7 bases. The V and J ends lost 8 bases and 5 bases, in that order; junction bases with no gene match: 3. The germline CDR1 and CDR2 sequences are SQVTM and ANQGSEA. The CDR3 is 10 residues long. As DNA, the CDR3 is TGCAGCTACAGGGGAGACGAGCAGTACTTC. Residues: CSYRGDEQYF.

As concerns this clone: Other DNA sequences within the sample encode an identical CDR3. This chain uses TRBV30 with TRBJ1-5; D perhaps matches TRBD1 (6 bases). Germline V gene lookup returns CDR1 GTSNPN and CDR2 SVGIG (reference sequence). V lost 3 bases and J lost 3, with 9 bases in between. The CDR3 sequence is 13 residues long. In nucleotides, the CDR3 is TGTGCCTGGAGCTCAGGGGCCAATCAGCCCCAGCATTTT. Its translation is CAWSSGANQPQHF.

The chain joins TRBV28 to TRBJ1-2, with D possibly being TRBD1 (6 bases). CDR3 length: 14 residues. Germline V lookup: CDR1 MDHEN, CDR2 SYDVKM. With 3 bases removed from V and 4 bases from J, the gap between germline ends came to 12 bases. CDR3: CASSLQGRVYGYTF. The CDR3 nucleotides read TGTGCCAGCAGTTTGCAGGGGAGGGTCTATGGCTACACCTTC.

This chain joins TRBV28 and TRBJ2-4; perhaps TRBD1 as D (6 bases). The CDR3 sequence is 15 residues long. From germline, CDR1 is MDHEN and CDR2 SYDVKM. Trimming shortened V by 5 bases and J by 7 bases, and 18 bases separated the two germline ends. The CDR3 here is CASSLSELQGNIQYF. The CDR3 DNA reads TGTGCCAGCAGTCTTTCCGAACTTCAGGGGAACATTCAGTACTTC.

The V call is TRBV5-4, the J call TRBJ2-3; 10 nucleotides align to TRBD2. CDR1 and CDR2 from the germline V gene are SGHNT and YYREEE (reference sequence). The CDR3 runs to 14 residues. The V segment lost 5 bases and the J segment 2 bases; nucleotides outside the gene matches: 2. The CDR3 protein is CASRLAGPTDTQYF. The CDR3 DNA follows: TGTGCCAGCAGACTAGCGGGGCCCACAGATACGCAGTATTTT. The full variable domain, rest sourced from reference TRBV5-4 and TRBJ2-3, is ETGVTQSPTHLIKTRGQQVTLRCSSQSGHNTVSWYQQALGQGPQFIFQYYREEENGRGNFPPRFSGLQFPNYSSELNVNALELDDSALYLCASRLAGPTDTQYFGPGTRLTVL.

The V and J genes are TRBV11-2 and TRBJ2-1; 8 nucleotides match TRBD2. The V segment lost 5 bases and the J segment 3 bases; nucleotides outside the gene matches: 6. The CDR3 consists of 15 residues. Per the germline V gene, CDR1 is SGHAT and CDR2 is FQNNGV. The CDR3 sequence is CASSPLSGNYNEQFF. CDR3 sequence (DNA): TGTGCCAGCAGCCCCCTTAGCGGGAACTACAATGAGCAGTTCTTC.

This clone was seen just once. This sample also contains other DNA sequences that code for the same CDR3. V is TRBV6-5 and J is TRBJ2-4, with 7 bases that match TRBD2. Trimming took 6 bases from V and 15 from J; bases not matched to a gene: 8. There are 11 residues in the CDR3. Germline lookup yields CDR1 MNHEY and CDR2 SVGAGI. CDR3 amino acids: CASSSGTGLYF. DNA of the CDR3: TGTGCCAGCAGCAGCGGGACGGGGCTGTACTTC.

The V gene is TRBV27, the J gene TRBJ2-7; D is ambiguous. Per germline, CDR1 MNHEY and CDR2 SMNVEV (reference sequence). Trimming stripped 0 bases from V and 0 bases from J, with 9 bases between. The CDR3 loop spans 15 amino acids. The CDR3 spells CASSLSVVSSYEQYF. CDR3 in DNA: TGTGCCAGCAGTTTATCTGTCGTTAGCTCCTACGAGCAGTACTTC.

J is TRBJ1-5 and V is TRBV7-2; D unclear. Germline CDR1 reads SGHTA; CDR2 reads FQGNSA. V lost 4 bases and J 4 bases, leaving 17 bases between the germline ends. CDR3 length: 16 residues. CDR3 sequence reads: CASSSRALGANQPQHF. The CDR3, as DNA: TGTGCCAGCAGCTCCCGTGCATTAGGAGCTAATCAGCCCCAGCATTTT.

The chain is built from TRBV7-2 and TRBJ2-7; 12 positions match TRBD2. J was trimmed by 5 bases and V by 3 bases; bases with no gene match: 2. The germline V gene has CDR1 SGHTA and CDR2 FQGNSA. The CDR3 is 14 amino acids. The CDR3 loop reads CASSFGLAGHEQYF. The CDR3 DNA reads TGTGCCAGCAGCTTCGGACTAGCGGGACACGAGCAGTACTTC.